This entry describes one TCR beta chain. Sequencing of TCR beta was undertaken in CD8+ and CD4+ T cells derived from blood. The study used treatment-naive patients who had stable or active relapsing-remitting disease as multiple sclerosis controls. This sample is drawn from a study of CD8 T cells in Susac syndrome. Germline V CDR1 and CDR2: SGHRS, YFSETQ. The junction had 4 bases not matched to a gene; V was cut back by 4 bases and J by 0 bases. This CDR3 contains 16 residues. With random hexamers, reverse transcription was performed on about 0.5 to 1 ug of RNA. One entry per CDR3 protein results from TCRdb running MiXCR on the immunoSEQ multiplex PCR reads. The sample includes 180,000 or so distinct CDR3 sequences, roughly 95% of them seen just once.

The chain is built from TRBV5-1 and TRBJ1-1, with TRBD1 matching over 12 bases. The sequenced sample consisted of CD4+ T cells from PBMCs. The receptor was derived from a human donor with multiple sclerosis. The CDR3: CASSTGQGALNTEAFF. The CDR3 DNA is TGCGCCAGCAGCACGGGACAGGGGGCATTGAACACTGAAGCTTTCTTT.